This TCR beta chain was profiled in a study of T cell responses to AZD1222 COVID-19 vaccine. Study observations and caveats: The peak T cell response came first, and repertoires were sampled only after it. With two AZD1222 doses given, Spike-specific TCR breadth and depth both rose.

Second-dose intervals of approximately 4 or approximately 12 weeks were pooled. As for this clone: What it binds is not known.

This CDR3 has 16 residues. Trimming removed 4 bases at V and 0 bases at J, with 13 bases between. The germline CDR1 and CDR2 sequences are WSHSY and SAAADI. The protocol was immunoSEQ multiplex PCR, while the TCRdb copy is restricted to in-frame clones and leaves out a portion. The data contain 70,000 to 100,000 clones, about 94% of them seen just once; the ten biggest clones take up approximately 3.1%. The sequence was collected from an adult who received the AZD1222 COVID-19 vaccine. The chain recombines TRBV10-2 with TRBJ1-3, with D perhaps matching TRBD1 (5 bases). The material was peripheral blood, obtained 28 days after the second AZD1222 dose. The CDR3 here is CASSVKGRGSGNTIYF. Here the CDR3 DNA reads TGCGCCAGCAGTGTGAAGGGGCGAGGCTCTGGAAACACCATATATTTT.